This note documents a single T cell receptor (beta chain) sequence. Specified time point: baseline, week 1 (first vaccination visit). Stated treatment: pre-vaccination baseline after standard-of-care therapy. The source of the sample is a study of a mutant IDH1 vaccine in newly diagnosed glioma. Study in general: Of the patients given treatment, around 60% were male and approximately 38% were female, and a mean age of around 38 years was recorded. Antecedent treatment encompassed radiotherapy, temozolomide, or their combination; the majority received both.

The CDR3 sequence is 16 residues long. V dropped 5 bases and J dropped 10 bases, with 27 bases sitting between them. CDR1 SGHRS and CDR2 YFSETQ come from the germline V gene. Produced via immunoSEQ multiplex PCR; TCRdb's table is partial and in-frame only. The profile covers approximately 70,000 clones, with around 79% appearing a single time and over 8% taken by the ten largest. This specimen was PBMCs, taken from a glioma patient treated with radiotherapy, temozolomide or both. V is TRBV5-1 and J is TRBJ1-2; maybe TRBD1 (6 bases). The sequence derives from a man over 45 with glioma. CDR3 DNA: TGCGCCAGCAGGCCCGGAGACTCCCGAACTCAGGGGAACTACACCTTC. This gives the protein CASRPGDSRTQGNYTF.